The clone carrying this TCR beta chain has only one observation. The data originate from a study of CD8 T cells in Susac syndrome. The CDR3 has 15 residues. CDR1 and CDR2 from the germline V gene are MNHEY and SMNVEV (reference sequence). V dropped 3 bases and J dropped 0; count of bases not matched to a gene: 4. About 0.45 to 1 ug RNA was reverse transcribed with random hexamers. Across 54 Vbeta and 13 Jbeta, immunoSEQ multiplex PCR amplified TCR beta CDR3. In TCRdb, the immunoSEQ multiplex PCR reads were re-called with MiXCR into one record per CDR3 protein. The sample consists of 150,000 to 200,000 distinct CDR3 sequences, more than 90% of them appearing once. Healthy donors matched for age and sex were used as controls.

The origin of this receptor is a human donor in good health. The sample consisted of CD4+ T cells from PBMCs. V usage is TRBV27 and J usage is TRBJ2-7; 8 bases match TRBD1. CDR3 sequence (DNA): TGTGCCAGCAGTTTCCAGGGGGCGGGCTCCTACGAGCAGTACTTC. The encoded protein is CASSFQGAGSYEQYF.